This T cell receptor (beta chain) was sequenced in a study of Graves' ophthalmopathy and Graves' hyperthyroidism. V gave up 6 bases and J gave up 2 bases; unmatched junction bases: 12. The CDR3 contains 17 residues. Germline values: CDR1 SGHNT, CDR2 YYREEE (reference sequence). Aged 18 to 65, hyperthyroidism patients had been newly diagnosed, with under 2 months' duration. No donor had other autoimmune disease, uncontrolled infection, pregnancy or lactation. The authors amplified TCR beta CDR3 regions, and they did so from RNA transcripts for repertoire sequencing. Following a first-round RT-PCR that used HTBI primers, a second-round multiplex PCR was carried out. TCRdb fed the multiplex PCR reads into MiXCR, producing one record per CDR3 protein. The sample carries 450,000 to 600,000 distinct CDR3 sequences, about 40% recorded once.

The genes are TRBV5-4 and TRBJ1-3; 9 bases are a match to TRBD1. This sequence originates from an adult man with Graves' hyperthyroidism. The sample was peripheral blood or thyroid tissue (not recorded which). DNA of the CDR3: TGTGCCAGCACCTCCAGCCCGGGACAGGGTACTGGAAACACCATATATTTT. This gives the protein CASTSSPGQGTGNTIYF.